The 24 T cell receptor beta chains below all came from one sample that was sequenced in a study of blood T cell repertoires in COVID-19. Using immunoSEQ multiplex PCR, the repertoire was profiled, and TCRdb retains in-frame clones only, with some absent. The sample contains around 110,000 clones, 75% to 95% of which appear only once. The source material was peripheral blood. The receptors were sampled from a woman aged 25 to 39 with acute or convalescent COVID-19.

The chain joins TRBV6-1 to TRBJ1-5; the D gene is possibly TRBD1 (5 bases). The germline V gene encodes CDR1 MNHNS and CDR2 SASEGT. This CDR3 region has 13 residues. V was pared by 3 bases and J by 7 bases, with 10 bases between. CDR3 sequence (DNA): TGTGCCAGCAGTGACAGGGTAAAGCAGCCCCAGCATTTT. The encoded protein is CASSDRVKQPQHF.

CDR3 loop: CASRDTDRAIISGELFF. DNA of the CDR3: TGTGCCAGCAGAGATACGGACAGGGCTATTATCTCCGGGGAGCTGTTTTTT. This sequence joins TRBV28 and TRBJ2-2; 8 bases map to TRBD1. CDR3 length: 17 residues. V lost 6 bases, J lost 6 bases, and 15 bases stayed unmatched. Germline V gene lookup returns CDR1 MDHEN and CDR2 SYDVKM. Full variable domain (rest looked up from reference TRBV28 and TRBJ2-2): DVKVTQSSRYLVKRTGEKVFLECVQDMDHENMFWYRQDPGLGLRLIYFSYDVKMKEKGDIPEGYSVSREKKERFSLILESASTNQTSMYLCASRDTDRAIISGELFFGEGSRLTVL.

The chain recombines TRBV2 with TRBJ2-1; 7 nucleotides align to TRBD1. After removal of 4 bases from V and 9 bases from J, the junction contained 12 bases not matched to a gene. CDR3 length equals 15 residues. Germline assignment: CDR1 SNHLY and CDR2 FYNNEI. CDR3 DNA sequence: TGTGCCAGCAGTGGTACTACAGGGGATATCGGTGAGCAGTTCTTC. This encodes CASSGTTGDIGEQFF.

The chain couples TRBV4-3 to TRBJ1-2, with unresolved D. Germline CDR1 reads LGHNA; CDR2 reads YSLEER. Trimming cost V 1 base and J 0 bases, with 12 bases left between them. The CDR3 sequence is 16 residues long. The CDR3 is CASSQGNRGANYGYTF. CDR3 DNA: TGCGCCAGCAGCCAAGGCAATCGGGGAGCTAACTATGGCTACACCTTC.

This clone appeared once. The chain employs TRBV9 and TRBJ1-1, with TRBD1 as a possible D gene (5 bases). There are 13 residues in the CDR3. The ends were cut back, 3 bases at V and 2 bases at J, with 8 bases in the middle. The germline gives CDR1 SGDLS, CDR2 YYNGEE. The CDR3 coding sequence is TGTGCCAGCAGCGGGGACTTAAACACTGAAGCTTTCTTT. Its translation: CASSGDLNTEAFF.

This clone came up once. The gene calls are TRBV6-5 and TRBJ1-2; tentative D call: TRBD1 (6 bases). CDR1 and CDR2 (germline): MNHEY, SVGAGI. The ends were cut back, 2 bases at V and 7 bases at J, with 14 bases in the middle. The CDR3 length is 14 residues. The CDR3: CASSYLLGGAGYTF. As DNA, the CDR3 is TGTGCCAGCAGTTACCTCCTAGGGGGAGCTGGCTACACCTTC.

This clone was picked up one time. The chain joins TRBV5-4 to TRBJ2-1; tentative D call: TRBD2 (7 bases). CDR3 length: 17 residues. The V and J ends lost 4 bases and 5 bases respectively, with 22 bases between them. Germline V gene data show CDR1 as SGHNT and CDR2 as YYREEE (reference sequence). The CDR3 nucleotides read TGTGCCAGCAGCCGGGGGGCAGTTTTGAAAGCTAACAATGAGCAGTTCTTC. Translated: CASSRGAVLKANNEQFF.

CDR3 nucleotides: TGTGCCAGCACAACGAACACCGGGGAGCTGTTTTTT. Its translation is CASTTNTGELFF. The chain combines TRBV25-1 with TRBJ2-2; D unresolved. Trimming stripped 7 bases from V and 0 bases from J, with 3 bases between. Germline CDR1 reads MGHDK; CDR2 reads SYGVNS. This CDR3 is built from 12 residues.

The V and J genes are TRBV9 and TRBJ2-5, with D uncertain. This CDR3 region has 14 residues. CDR1 is SGDLS and CDR2 is YYNGEE in the germline V gene. Trimming took 0 bases from V and 0 from J, leaving 6 bases between them. The CDR3 loop reads CASSVGAYQETQYF. The DNA for the CDR3 is TGTGCCAGCAGCGTAGGGGCATACCAAGAGACCCAGTACTTC.

This clone was counted between two and nine times. The chain carries TRBV7-9 and TRBJ2-1; 7 bases fit TRBD2. Germline V gives CDR1 SEHNR, CDR2 FQNEAQ (reference sequence). The CDR3 spans 16 residues. J was trimmed by 5 bases and V by 6 bases; bases with no gene match: 13. The CDR3: CASSPIRLLANNEQFF. CDR3 nucleotides: TGTGCCAGCAGTCCGATTAGGTTACTAGCGAACAATGAGCAGTTCTTC.

This rearrangement joins TRBV11-2 to TRBJ1-4; D gene ambiguous. CDR1 SGHAT and CDR2 FQNNGV come from the germline V gene. The V end was cut by 5 bases, the J end by 2 bases, with 18 bases between. The CDR3 runs 17 residues. The DNA of the CDR3 is TGTGCCAGCAGCGCCGCGGCGGGAGTCGGGACTAATGAAAAACTGTTTTTT. It specifies CASSAAAGVGTNEKLFF.

The genes are TRBV28 and TRBJ2-7, with D possibly matching TRBD2 (6 bases). V was cut by 7 bases and J by 4 bases, with 20 bases left in between. CDR3 length: 15 residues. The germline V gene has CDR1 MDHEN and CDR2 SYDVKM. As DNA, the CDR3 is TGTGCCAGCAATATTGCGGGGCGTGGTAGGTACGAGCAGTACTTC. It encodes CASNIAGRGRYEQYF.

The J gene is TRBJ1-5, the V gene TRBV28; D is undetermined. From germline, CDR1 is MDHEN and CDR2 SYDVKM. The length of the CDR3 is 16 residues. The V end lost 1 base, the J end lost 4 bases, and 14 bases lay between the germline ends. The CDR3 region is CASSLSRQQPNQPQHF. CDR3 DNA: TGTGCCAGCAGTTTATCGAGGCAGCAGCCGAATCAGCCCCAGCATTTT. Filled out from reference TRBV28 and TRBJ1-5, the complete variable domain reads DVKVTQSSRYLVKRTGEKVFLECVQDMDHENMFWYRQDPGLGLRLIYFSYDVKMKEKGDIPEGYSVSREKKERFSLILESASTNQTSMYLCASSLSRQQPNQPQHFGDGTRLSIL.

The V gene is TRBV11-3, the J gene TRBJ1-6, with 7 bases matching TRBD1. The CDR3 is 14 residues long. With V trimmed by 5 bases and J by 7 bases, 5 bases remained unmatched. CDR1 is SGHNT, CDR2 YENEEA, per germline. The CDR3 here is CASSRQGWNSPLHF. The CDR3 bases are TGTGCCAGCAGCCGACAGGGTTGGAATTCACCCCTCCACTTT. The variable domain in full, completed from reference TRBV11-3 and TRBJ1-6, reads EAGVVQSPRYKIIEKKQPVAFWCNPISGHNTLYWYLQNLGQGPELLIRYENEEAVDDSQLPKDRFSAERLKGVDSTLKIQPAELGDSAVYLCASSRQGWNSPLHFGNGTRLTVT.

Regarding this clone: Other nucleotide sequences from this sample produce the same CDR3. CDR3 in DNA: TGCGCCAGCAGCTTGGCAGGCTCTGGGGCCAACGTCCTGACTTTC. Translating gives CASSLAGSGANVLTF. The chain employs TRBV5-1 and TRBJ2-6; D not certain. Per germline, CDR1 SGHRS and CDR2 YFSETQ. The CDR3 totals 15 residues. V shed 0 bases and J shed 0 bases, with 4 bases lying between them.

The V call is TRBV29-1, the J call TRBJ1-1, with D uncertain. The CDR3 consists of 13 residues. Germline CDR1 reads SQVTM; CDR2 reads ANQGSEA. The ends were cut back, 2 bases at V and 0 bases at J, with 7 bases in the middle. DNA for the CDR3: TGCAGCGTTGAAACAGTGATGAACACTGAAGCTTTCTTT. It translates to CSVETVMNTEAFF.

CDR3 protein: CASRSGPTGYNEQFF. In DNA form, the CDR3 reads TGTGCCAGCAGATCCGGGCCAACGGGGTACAATGAGCAGTTCTTC. This rearrangement joins TRBV19 to TRBJ2-1; tentative D call: TRBD2 (5 bases). V was shortened by 9 bases and J by 4 bases, with 19 bases between the two germline ends. Germline V CDR1 and CDR2: LNHDA, SQIVND (reference sequence). This CDR3 is 15 amino acids long.

This clone was seen a single time. The chain has TRBV19 and TRBJ1-1; no clear D gene. The CDR3 spans 12 residues. V lost 6 bases and J 1 base, leaving 6 bases between the germline ends. The germline CDR1 and CDR2 sequences are LNHDA and SQIVND (reference sequence). CDR3 region: CASRWRNTEAFF. The CDR3 region has the DNA TGTGCCAGTAGGTGGAGGAACACTGAAGCTTTCTTT.

The CDR3 reads CASMRDRVENQPQHF. CDR3 bases: TGTGCCAGTATGAGGGACAGGGTGGAAAATCAGCCCCAGCATTTT. This chain joins TRBV19 and TRBJ1-5, with 9 bases lining up with TRBD1. The CDR3 has 15 amino acids. V dropped 7 bases and J dropped 4; count of bases not matched to a gene: 8. CDR1 and CDR2 (germline): LNHDA, SQIVND (reference sequence).

The chain couples TRBV4-3 to TRBJ1-1; possible D gene TRBD1, 6 bases. The CDR3 totals 15 residues. The germline V gene encodes CDR1 LGHNA and CDR2 YSLEER. V was clipped by 0 bases and J by 2 bases, with 10 bases between them. CDR3: CASSQDRGGNTEAFF. The DNA for the CDR3 is TGCGCCAGCAGCCAAGATCGAGGGGGTAACACTGAAGCTTTCTTT.

This clone was counted a single time. V usage is TRBV19 and J usage is TRBJ2-3; no clear D gene. Germline lookup yields CDR1 LNHDA and CDR2 SQIVND (reference sequence). The CDR3 has 12 amino acids. Trimming left V 5 bases short and J 10 bases short, with 13 bases between. The CDR3 nucleotides read TGTGCCAGTAGTCCCCACTCGCAGGCGCAGTATTTT. Protein product: CASSPHSQAQYF.

The V and J genes are TRBV10-2 and TRBJ1-3; 10 nucleotides agree with TRBD1. The V gene's germline CDR1 is WSHSY and CDR2 SAAADI. The CDR3 is 18 amino acids. Trimming removed 5 bases from V and 4 bases from J; junction bases left unmatched: 14. CDR3 amino acids: CASSQNPATGGDGNTIYF. The CDR3 nucleotides read TGCGCCAGCAGTCAAAACCCCGCGACAGGGGGCGACGGAAACACCATATATTTT.

This chain connects TRBV29-1 to TRBJ2-3; 10 nucleotides match TRBD2. V lost 1 base, J lost 4 bases, and 14 bases stayed unmatched. CDR1 SQVTM and CDR2 ANQGSEA come from the germline V gene. This CDR3 has 18 amino acids. CDR3 nucleotides: TGCAGCGTTGAAGGGCCCCGGGGTAGCGGGGGGTACCCAGATACGCAGTATTTT. Translation: CSVEGPRGSGGYPDTQYF.

The chain recombines TRBV27 with TRBJ2-7, with a tentative D call TRBD2 (6 bases). With 1 base removed from V and 0 bases from J, the gap between germline ends came to 10 bases. This CDR3 region has 15 residues. The V gene's germline CDR1 is MNHEY and CDR2 SMNVEV (reference sequence). Written as DNA, the CDR3 is TGTGCCAGCAGTTTATACGGGGGAATCTCCTACGAGCAGTACTTC. Protein sequence: CASSLYGGISYEQYF.